The sequence of this TCR beta chain was determined in a study of CD8+ T cells in alopecia areata. CDR1 MNHEY and CDR2 SVGAGI come from the germline V gene. Trimming pared 3 bases from V and 8 bases from J, leaving 16 bases between. The CDR3 contains 15 residues. General study results and limits: Since there was just one nonresponder, nobody can yet say how baseline CD8+ expansion ties to response. Sequences from scalp samples also cover resident alphabeta T cells of normal skin.

In each case, RNA was isolated and then reverse transcribed into cDNA as the sequencing template. Method: immunoSEQ multiplex PCR; TCRdb's copy keeps in-frame clones and lacks some. The sample lists about 190,000 clones, 60% seen once, with approximately 0.69% in the top ten. This clone was observed a single time. Its antigen remains unknown. As for treatment: oral pan-JAK inhibitor, 5-10 mg twice daily. Sequences were derived from CD4+ T cells sorted from blood, sampled at week 4, from a patient treated with tofacitinib. This receptor was obtained from a human donor with alopecia areata. The chain employs TRBV6-5 and TRBJ1-4; tentatively, D is TRBD1 (6 bases). The CDR3 protein is CASSYGQLSGEKLFF. In DNA, the CDR3 is TGTGCCAGCAGTTATGGACAGCTTAGCGGCGAAAAACTGTTTTTT.